One sample yielded the 16 T cell receptor beta chains listed below, sequenced in a study of T cell clonotyping in hematopoietic cell transplantation. Some clones are missing from TCRdb's copy, which holds only in-frame ones; the method was immunoSEQ multiplex PCR. The top ten hold about 4.4% of the sample, which has 13,000 to 15,000 clones, about 98% seen once. The sequenced sample was peripheral blood mononuclear cells, obtained 30 days after allogeneic stem cell transplant. The receptors shown here come from a female patient in her 50s who had an allogeneic stem cell transplant from an unrelated donor, so T cells may come from the graft donor. Some clones in this sample may be carry-over from other donors' samples.

V is TRBV19 and J is TRBJ2-7; a possible D gene is TRBD1 (7 bases). In germline, CDR1 is LNHDA, CDR2 SQIVND (reference sequence). This CDR3 is built from 15 residues. The ends were cut back, 6 bases at V and 5 bases at J, with 20 bases in the middle. CDR3 loop: CASSLGLTGDHEQYF. For the CDR3, the DNA is TGTGCCAGTAGCCTGGGACTCACAGGGGATCACGAGCAGTACTTC.

V and J are TRBV6-5 and TRBJ1-5; D is perhaps TRBD1 (5 bases). CDR1 and CDR2 from the germline V gene are MNHEY and SVGAGI. V was clipped by 9 bases and J by 3 bases, with 12 bases between them. The CDR3 consists of 13 residues. CDR3: CASRRGDNQPQHF. Here the CDR3 DNA reads TGTGCCAGTCGGCGAGGGGACAATCAGCCCCAGCATTTT.

The rearrangement joins TRBV2 to TRBJ1-5; TRBD1 aligns across 8 bases. J was trimmed by 2 bases and V by 7 bases; bases with no gene match: 1. Germline V gene data show CDR1 as SNHLY and CDR2 as FYNNEI. The CDR3 has 13 amino acids. The CDR3 is CASKGQGNQPQHF. In DNA form, the CDR3 reads TGTGCCAGCAAGGGACAGGGCAATCAGCCCCAGCATTTT.

This sequence joins TRBV29-1 and TRBJ2-5; maybe TRBD1 (5 bases). This CDR3 has 11 amino acids. Germline CDR1 SQVTM, CDR2 ANQGSEA. Trimming removed 7 bases at V and 5 bases at J, with 11 bases between. The CDR3 coding sequence is TGCAGCGGCAGGGTAGGCGAGACCCAGTACTTC. Residues: CSGRVGETQYF.

J is TRBJ1-5 and V is TRBV6-5; D remains ambiguous. The germline CDR1 and CDR2 sequences are MNHEY and SVGAGI. This CDR3 is 13 amino acids long. The germline V and J ends were trimmed by 2 bases and 5 bases, with 7 bases remaining between them. This CDR3 is CASSYTEYQPQHF. The CDR3 DNA reads as TGTGCCAGCAGTTACACTGAGTATCAGCCCCAGCATTTT.

The chain has TRBV30 and TRBJ1-1; D is possibly TRBD1 (5 bases). The germline gives CDR1 GTSNPN, CDR2 SVGIG (reference sequence). The CDR3 has 13 amino acids. The V end was cut by 0 bases, the J end by 7 bases, with 12 bases between. The CDR3 DNA reads TGTGCCTGGAGTGTCCAGGGATTCGTTGAAGCTTTCTTT. It is translated as CAWSVQGFVEAFF.

V usage is TRBV30 and J usage is TRBJ1-5; D unresolved. The V end was cut by 3 bases, the J end by 4 bases, with 10 bases between. CDR1 GTSNPN and CDR2 SVGIG come from the germline V gene (reference sequence). The CDR3 runs to 13 residues. CDR3 region: CAWRASPNQPQHF. The CDR3 coding sequence is TGTGCCTGGAGGGCTAGTCCAAATCAGCCCCAGCATTTT.

The V and J genes are TRBV30 and TRBJ2-7; tentatively, D is TRBD1 or TRBD2 (5 bases each). There are 11 residues in the CDR3. Trimming took off 3 bases at V and 7 bases at J, with 10 bases between the two ends. The germline CDR1 and CDR2 sequences are GTSNPN and SVGIG (reference sequence). The CDR3 loop is CAWRPGAEQYF. Written as DNA, the CDR3 is TGTGCCTGGAGGCCCGGGGCAGAGCAGTACTTC.

The chain recombines TRBV6-1 with TRBJ2-1; D assignment may be TRBD1 or TRBD2 (6 bases each). Germline CDR1 reads MNHNS; CDR2 reads SASEGT. The V gene lost 7 bases and the J gene lost 7 bases, with 17 bases spanning the gap. This CDR3 has 14 residues. This chain's CDR3 is CASNAGQSWNEQFF. CDR3 sequence (DNA): TGTGCCAGCAACGCGGGACAAAGCTGGAATGAGCAGTTCTTC.

The rearrangement uses TRBV7-6 and TRBJ2-1, with a possible D match to TRBD2 (5 bases). The germline CDR1 and CDR2 sequences are SGHVS and FNYEAQ. This CDR3 comprises 16 residues. Trimming stripped 5 bases from V and 0 bases from J, with 14 bases between. The CDR3 region has the DNA TGTGCCAGCAGCCCGGACTCCTTTCTCTCCTACAATGAGCAGTTCTTC. It codes for CASSPDSFLSYNEQFF.

The chain uses TRBV30 and TRBJ1-6; 7 nucleotides match TRBD1. The germline V gene encodes CDR1 GTSNPN and CDR2 SVGIG (reference sequence). The V and J ends lost 2 bases and 14 bases, in that order; junction bases with no gene match: 9. The CDR3 extends over 13 amino acids. This CDR3 reads CAWSLGVTGALHF. CDR3 coding DNA: TGTGCCTGGAGTCTTGGAGTTACAGGGGCCCTCCACTTT. Based on the CDR3 plus reference TRBV30 and TRBJ1-6, the full variable domain is SQTIHQWPATLVQPVGSPLSLECTVEGTSNPNLYWYRQAAGRGLQLLFYSVGIGQISSEVPQNLSASRPQDRQFILSSKKLLLSDSGFYLCAWSLGVTGALHFGNGTRLTVT.

This rearrangement joins TRBV7-2 to TRBJ1-5, with a tentative D call TRBD1 (6 bases). CDR3 length: 15 amino acids. Trimming took 4 bases from V and 3 from J, leaving 13 bases between them. Germline V gene lookup returns CDR1 SGHTA and CDR2 FQGNSA. CDR3 nucleotide sequence: TGTGCCAGCAGCTCCCGCGGGGGCAACAATCAGCCCCAGCATTTT. Residues: CASSSRGGNNQPQHF.

This chain joins TRBV5-1 and TRBJ1-4; 7 bases align to TRBD1. With 4 bases clipped from V and 5 bases from J, the junction kept 11 bases outside the gene matches. Germline CDR1 is SGHRS and CDR2 is YFSETQ. CDR3 length equals 16 residues. CDR3 loop: CASSLIGRRGNEKLFF. CDR3 in DNA: TGCGCCAGCAGCCTCATAGGACGCAGGGGGAATGAAAAACTGTTTTTT.

V gene TRBV10-3 combines with J gene TRBJ2-3; D call uncertain. The V end was cut by 3 bases, the J end by 8 bases, with 18 bases between. The germline CDR1 and CDR2 sequences are ENHRY and SYGVKD. The CDR3 is 15 residues long. The chain's CDR3 is CAISENSLTESTQYF. In nucleotides, the CDR3 is TGTGCCATCAGTGAAAATTCCCTGACGGAGAGTACGCAGTATTTT.

The rearrangement uses TRBV7-8 and TRBJ2-5, with 12 bases lining up with TRBD1. Germline V gene sequence: CDR1 SGHVS, CDR2 FQNEAQ. This CDR3 is built from 17 residues. Trimming at V came to 5 bases and at J to 5 bases, leaving 12 bases not matched to a gene. CDR3 coding DNA: TGTGCCAGCAGCCTCAAGGTCCTGGGACAGGGGGCCGAGACCCAGTACTTC. Its translation: CASSLKVLGQGAETQYF.

J is TRBJ1-5 and V is TRBV2; 7 bases agree with TRBD1. V shed 2 bases and J 9 bases; nucleotides not matched to a gene: 10. This CDR3 has 15 amino acids. Germline assignment: CDR1 SNHLY and CDR2 FYNNEI. CDR3 DNA: TGTGCCAGCAGTGAAAGGGACAGCCAGTTGGGGCCCCAGCATTTT. Translated, it gives CASSERDSQLGPQHF.